These 15 T cell receptor beta chains originate from one sample sequenced in a study of cytomegalovirus exposure and HLA in healthy donors. Primers included in the PCR were 60 Vbeta and 13 Jbeta primers. The method was immunoSEQ multiplex PCR; TCRdb's version includes in-frame clones alone and lacks a portion of them. This repertoire includes around 65,000 clones. Sequencing was performed on PBMCs. Every receptor here comes from a man younger than 45 in good health and CMV-seropositive.

This chain connects TRBV19 to TRBJ1-2; no firm D call. CDR1 and CDR2 (germline): LNHDA, SQIVND (reference sequence). Trimming removed 4 bases at V and 2 bases at J, with 14 bases between. The CDR3 totals 15 residues. The CDR3 nucleotides read TGTGCCAGTAGTACCCCCCACGGGAGGAACTATGGCTACACCTTC. Translated, it gives CASSTPHGRNYGYTF.

This rearrangement joins TRBV11-2 to TRBJ1-1; D remains unclear. Looked up from germline, CDR1 is SGHAT and CDR2 is FQNNGV. V lost 6 bases to trimming and J lost 4 bases, with 12 bases between them. This CDR3 is built from 13 residues. CDR3 amino acids: CASRLTPPTEAFF. The CDR3 region has the DNA TGTGCCAGCAGACTAACCCCCCCCACTGAAGCTTTCTTT.

The V gene is TRBV6-5, the J gene TRBJ1-6; D is perhaps TRBD1 (5 bases). Germline V gives CDR1 MNHEY, CDR2 SVGAGI. The CDR3 covers 14 residues. Between the trimmed V and J ends, which lost 7 bases and 7 bases, there was a span of 14 bases. The CDR3 DNA is TGTGCCAGCATGGCAGGGAGGCCAAATTCACCCCTCCACTTT. It specifies CASMAGRPNSPLHF.

V is TRBV27 and J is TRBJ1-6, with 9 bases lining up with TRBD1. The CDR3 is made up of 18 amino acids. The ends lost 6 bases at V and 4 bases at J; junction bases unmatched: 13. The germline gives CDR1 MNHEY, CDR2 SMNVEV (reference sequence). CDR3 nucleotides: TGTGCCAGCAGATCCACCACACAGGGGACAGGGTATAATTCACCCCTCCACTTT. Translated, it gives CASRSTTQGTGYNSPLHF.

The V call is TRBV9, the J call TRBJ1-1; perhaps TRBD1 as D (6 bases). This CDR3 is 13 amino acids long. V lost 3 bases, J lost 6 bases, and 12 bases lay in between. Germline CDR1 SGDLS, CDR2 YYNGEE. The CDR3 loop reads CASSGGGKAEAFF. The DNA of the CDR3 is TGTGCCAGCAGCGGAGGGGGAAAGGCTGAAGCTTTCTTT.

The rearrangement links TRBV5-1 to TRBJ2-6; D gene unclear. Trimming stripped 2 bases from V and 0 bases from J, with 15 bases between. The CDR3 covers 18 residues. CDR1 is SGHRS, CDR2 YFSETQ, per germline. As DNA, the CDR3 is TGCGCCAGCAGCTTTATGACTTTGCTGGGCTCTGGGGCCAACGTCCTGACTTTC. Protein product: CASSFMTLLGSGANVLTF.

V and J are TRBV30 and TRBJ2-5, with a weak D call TRBD1 (5 bases). Per the germline V gene, CDR1 is GTSNPN and CDR2 is SVGIG (reference sequence). The CDR3 totals 13 residues. The germline V and J ends were trimmed by 5 bases and 1 base, with 11 bases remaining between them. This CDR3 reads CAWDSGSQETQYF. CDR3 DNA sequence: TGTGCCTGGGATTCAGGGTCCCAAGAGACCCAGTACTTC.

The chain carries TRBV18 and TRBJ2-7, with 7 bases that match TRBD1. The CDR3 is 16 residues long. Germline CDR1 is KGHSH and CDR2 is LQKENI. Trimming removed 3 bases from V and 2 bases from J; junction bases left unmatched: 10. Here the CDR3 reads CASSPGVGTAAYEQYF. CDR3 sequence (DNA): TGTGCCAGCTCACCCGGGGTCGGGACAGCGGCCTACGAGCAGTACTTC.

The chain links TRBV6-5 to TRBJ2-5, with D possibly matching TRBD2 (5 bases). The germline V gene encodes CDR1 MNHEY and CDR2 SVGAGI. The CDR3 has 14 residues. With 2 bases removed from V and 4 bases from J, the gap between germline ends came to 11 bases. CDR3 bases: TGTGCCAGCAGTTACGGCTCGAGGGTAGAGACCCAGTACTTC. Amino acid sequence: CASSYGSRVETQYF.

The chain couples TRBV27 to TRBJ1-2; 8 bases align to TRBD1. Germline V lookup: CDR1 MNHEY, CDR2 SMNVEV (reference sequence). The CDR3 extends over 17 amino acids. With 2 bases clipped from V and 8 bases from J, the junction kept 16 bases outside the gene matches. CDR3 loop: CASSLHGRGRRVGGYTF. Written as DNA, the CDR3 is TGTGCCAGCAGTTTACATGGCAGGGGGCGCAGAGTGGGCGGCTACACCTTC.

The J gene is TRBJ2-5, the V gene TRBV9; TRBD2 might be the D (5 bases). The germline CDR1 and CDR2 sequences are SGDLS and YYNGEE. The CDR3 runs to 14 residues. The V and J ends lost 0 bases and 5 bases respectively, with 11 bases between them. DNA for the CDR3: TGTGCCAGCAGCGTAGGTTGGGGAGTGGAGACCCAGTACTTC. Residues: CASSVGWGVETQYF.

V gene TRBV4-2 combines with J gene TRBJ2-7; TRBD2 agrees at 10 bases. In germline, CDR1 is LGHNA, CDR2 YNFKEQ. The CDR3 runs to 15 residues. V trimming: 1 base; J trimming: 2 bases; junction bases outside the gene matches: 2. The CDR3 DNA reads TGTGCCAGCAGCCAAGGACTAGCGGGCGCCTACGAGCAGTACTTC. Its translation is CASSQGLAGAYEQYF.

The rearrangement links TRBV2 to TRBJ2-7; the D gene is possibly TRBD1 (6 bases). Germline V gives CDR1 SNHLY, CDR2 FYNNEI. The CDR3 totals 13 residues. Trimming took 8 bases from V and 2 from J, leaving 13 bases between them. This CDR3 is CASVRTETYEQYF. The DNA of the CDR3 is TGTGCCAGCGTTCGGACAGAGACCTACGAGCAGTACTTC.

This chain's CDR3 is CASSPTGNTEAFF. The CDR3 region has the DNA TGTGCCAGCAGCCCGACAGGGAACACTGAAGCTTTCTTT. The chain links TRBV7-6 to TRBJ1-1; maybe TRBD1 (6 bases). CDR3 length: 13 amino acids. The germline V and J ends were trimmed by 5 bases and 1 base, with 8 bases remaining between them. CDR1 and CDR2 (germline): SGHVS, FNYEAQ.

The J gene is TRBJ1-1, the V gene TRBV18; D gene unclear. Trimming took 3 bases from V and 6 from J, leaving 11 bases between them. CDR1 KGHSH and CDR2 LQKENI come from the germline V gene. The CDR3 runs to 13 residues. The CDR3 DNA is TGTGCCAGCTCACCGAGCCCCGGGGCTGAAGCTTTCTTT. This sequence encodes CASSPSPGAEAFF.